This T cell receptor beta chain was sequenced during a study of T-cell memory formation after mild COVID-19. TCRdb re-called the 5' RACE reads with MiXCR, one entry per CDR3 protein. The sample yields around 310,000 distinct CDR3 sequences, approximately 15% seen once. Trimming took 1 base from V and 12 from J, leaving 12 bases between them. CDR1 and CDR2 from the germline V gene are SGHTA and FQGNSA. This CDR3 comprises 13 residues. This clonotype was seen only a few times. The sequence came from a man between 18 and 35 years old who had mild COVID-19 (a few samples of this study predate the infection). Cell type and time point are not known. Source material: PBMCs or a T cell subset sorted from them (not recorded which). The J gene is TRBJ1-4, the V gene TRBV7-2; D remains unclear. The CDR3 here is CASSLGPLRELFF. In DNA, the CDR3 is TGTGCCAGCAGCTTAGGACCCCTCCGGGAACTGTTTTTT.